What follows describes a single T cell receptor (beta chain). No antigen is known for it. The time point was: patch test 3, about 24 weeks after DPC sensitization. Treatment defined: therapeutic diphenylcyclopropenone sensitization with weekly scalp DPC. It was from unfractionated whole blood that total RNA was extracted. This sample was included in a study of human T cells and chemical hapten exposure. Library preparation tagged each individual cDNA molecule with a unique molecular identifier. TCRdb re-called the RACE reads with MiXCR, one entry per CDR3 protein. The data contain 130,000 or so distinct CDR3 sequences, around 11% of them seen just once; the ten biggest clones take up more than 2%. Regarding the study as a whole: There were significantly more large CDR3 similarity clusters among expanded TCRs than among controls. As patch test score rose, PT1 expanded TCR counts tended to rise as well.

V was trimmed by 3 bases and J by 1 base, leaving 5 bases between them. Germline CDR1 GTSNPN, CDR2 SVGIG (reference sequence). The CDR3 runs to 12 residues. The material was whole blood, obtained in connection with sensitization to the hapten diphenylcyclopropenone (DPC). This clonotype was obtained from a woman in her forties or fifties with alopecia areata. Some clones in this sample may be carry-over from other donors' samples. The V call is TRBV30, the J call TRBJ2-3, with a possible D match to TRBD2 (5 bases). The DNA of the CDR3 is TGTGCCTGGAGCGGGGGCACAGATACGCAGTATTTT. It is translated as CAWSGGTDTQYF.